This TCR beta chain came from a study of patients with pleural tuberculosis. The CDR3 spans 14 residues. V dropped 6 bases and J dropped 3 bases, with 14 bases sitting between them. Looked up from germline, CDR1 is MDHEN and CDR2 is SYDVKM. One entry per CDR3 protein results from TCRdb running MiXCR on the reads. The table lists under 55,000 distinct CDR3 sequences, about 7.9% of them singletons. This clonotype showed up many times. This chain joins TRBV28 and TRBJ1-2; a weak D match, TRBD1 (5 bases). This clonotype originated in a human donor with pleural tuberculosis. The CDR3 DNA sequence: TGTGCCAGCAGCTCCCTATCGGGGGACTATGGCTACACCTTC. This codes for CASSSLSGDYGYTF.